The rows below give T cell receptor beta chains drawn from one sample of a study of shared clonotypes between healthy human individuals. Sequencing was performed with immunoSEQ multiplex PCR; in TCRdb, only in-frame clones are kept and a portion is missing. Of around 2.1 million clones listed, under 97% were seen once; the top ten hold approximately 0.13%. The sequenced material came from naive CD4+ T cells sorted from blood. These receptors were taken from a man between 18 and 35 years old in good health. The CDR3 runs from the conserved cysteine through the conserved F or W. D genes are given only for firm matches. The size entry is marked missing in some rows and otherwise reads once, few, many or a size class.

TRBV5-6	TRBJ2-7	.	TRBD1	CASSPGTGISYEQYF	TGTGCCAGCAGCCCCGGGACAGGGATTTCCTACGAGCAGTACTTC
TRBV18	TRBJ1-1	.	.	CASSPPGGGEAFF	TGTGCCAGCTCACCACCGGGGGGGGGTGAAGCTTTCTTT
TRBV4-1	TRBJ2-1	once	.	CASSRPFDGYYNEQFF	TGCGCCAGCAGCCGACCCTTTGACGGCTACTACAATGAGCAGTTCTTC
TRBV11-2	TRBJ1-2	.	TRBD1	CASSSGGYGYTF	TGTGCCAGCAGCTCAGGGGGCTATGGCTACACCTTC
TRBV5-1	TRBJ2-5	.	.	CASSLEGPSETQYF	TGCGCCAGCAGCTTGGAGGGCCCCTCGGAGACCCAGTACTTC
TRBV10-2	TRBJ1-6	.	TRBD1	CASRVTGGNSPLHF	TGCGCCAGCAGGGTGACAGGGGGGAATTCACCCCTCCACTTT
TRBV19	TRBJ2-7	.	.	CASSVNTPYEQYF	TGTGCCAGTAGCGTGAACACCCCCTACGAGCAGTACTTC
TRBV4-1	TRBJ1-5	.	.	CASSQVGTVNQPQHF	TGCGCCAGCAGCCAAGTCGGGACGGTCAATCAGCCCCAGCATTTT
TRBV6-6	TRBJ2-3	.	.	CASSYSHSYTDTQYF	TGTGCCAGCAGTTACTCGCACAGCTACACAGATACGCAGTATTTT
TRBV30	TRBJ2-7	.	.	CAWSVGGDYEQYF	TGTGCCTGGAGTGTGGGCGGTGACTACGAGCAGTACTTC
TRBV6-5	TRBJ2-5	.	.	CASSQEWGTQYF	TGTGCCAGCAGCCAAGAATGGGGGACCCAGTACTTC
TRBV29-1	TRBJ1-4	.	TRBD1	CSVEGQGLEKLFF	TGCAGCGTTGAGGGACAGGGGCTCGAAAAACTGTTTTTT
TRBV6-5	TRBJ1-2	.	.	CASTRLPSRGYTF	TGTGCCAGCACCAGGCTCCCATCTAGGGGGTACACCTTC
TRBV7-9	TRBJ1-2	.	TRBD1	CASSPGGVHGYTF	TGTGCCAGCAGCCCAGGGGGGGTCCATGGCTACACCTTC
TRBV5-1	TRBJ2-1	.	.	CASSLVLGVDEQFF	TGCGCCAGCAGCTTGGTTTTAGGGGTCGATGAGCAGTTCTTC
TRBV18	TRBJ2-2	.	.	CASSHSQGNTGELFF	TGTGCCAGCTCACATTCTCAGGGGAACACCGGGGAGCTGTTTTTT
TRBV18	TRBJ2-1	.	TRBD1	CASSPMGQNNEQFF	TGTGCCAGCTCACCAATGGGACAGAACAATGAGCAGTTCTTC
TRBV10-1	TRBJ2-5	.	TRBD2	CASSESLAEGETQYF	TGCGCCAGCAGTGAGAGCCTAGCGGAGGGGGAGACCCAGTACTTC
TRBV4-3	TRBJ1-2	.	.	CASSQEYVTGPIYGYTF	TGCGCCAGCAGCCAAGAGTACGTGACGGGACCCATCTATGGCTACACCTTC
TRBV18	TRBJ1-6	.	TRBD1	CASSPDREGSPLHF	TGTGCCAGCTCACCCGACAGGGAAGGTTCACCCCTCCACTTT